Presented here are 3 T cell receptor beta chains from one specimen sequenced in a study of control samples from healthy donors and cancer patients. Method: immunoSEQ multiplex PCR; TCRdb's copy keeps in-frame clones and lacks some. The repertoire holds some 95,000 clones, with 92% as singletons. The specimen sequenced was blood. The source of these receptors is a human donor in good health. The donor label of this sample is uncertain.

The chain employs TRBV19 and TRBJ1-6, with a tentative D call TRBD1 (5 bases). The V end was cut by 3 bases, the J end by 7 bases, with 7 bases between. Germline CDR1 reads LNHDA; CDR2 reads SQIVND (reference sequence). The CDR3 consists of 13 residues. The CDR3 here is CASSIEGNSPLHF. The CDR3 DNA reads as TGTGCCAGTAGTATTGAGGGGAATTCACCCCTCCACTTT. Using reference TRBV19 and TRBJ1-6 for the parts outside the CDR3, the full variable domain is DGGITQSPKYLFRKEGQNVTLSCEQNLNHDAMYWYRQDPGQGLRLIYYSQIVNDFQKGDIAEGYSVSREKKESFPLTVTSAQKNPTAFYLCASSIEGNSPLHFGNGTRLTVT.

This chain connects TRBV5-1 to TRBJ1-3; D remains unclear. The CDR3 totals 16 residues. Germline V gene data show CDR1 as SGHRS and CDR2 as YFSETQ. Trimming took off 0 bases at V and 0 bases at J, with 10 bases between the two ends. CDR3 amino acids: CASSLGGVSSGNTIYF. CDR3 bases: TGCGCCAGCAGCTTGGGGGGAGTAAGCTCTGGAAACACCATATATTTT.

The chain uses TRBV3-1 (or the pseudogene TRBV3-2) and TRBJ1-5; maybe TRBD1 (6 bases). V was clipped by 4 bases and J by 9 bases, with 16 bases between them. The CDR3 runs 14 residues. The germline V gene has CDR1 LGHDT and CDR2 YNNKEL (reference sequence). The CDR3 reads CASSPDGGRLPQHF. The CDR3 DNA reads as TGTGCCAGCAGCCCCGATGGGGGGCGGTTGCCCCAGCATTTT.